The clone carrying this T cell receptor beta chain was picked up many times. This record comes from a study of CD8+CD57+ T cells in acquired aplastic anemia. The template for TCR beta VDJ and CDR3 sequence profiling was genomic DNA. TCRdb used MiXCR to reprocess the reads, holding one entry per CDR3 protein. Of 400,000 to 500,000 distinct CDR3 sequences in the sample, 55% to 70% were seen once. The sample taken for sequencing was sorted CD4+, CD8+, or CD8+CD57+ T cells (not recorded which) from PBMCs. The source of this sequence is a human donor in good health, serving as a control.

CDR3 sequence: CASSSLAGGPYEQFF. DNA for the CDR3: TGTGCCAGCAGCTCCTTAGCGGGGGGGCCGTATGAGCAGTTCTTC. The rearrangement uses TRBV5-6 and TRBJ2-1, with 11 bases aligning to TRBD2. The ends lost 3 bases at V and 8 bases at J; junction bases unmatched: 7. Looked up from germline, CDR1 is SGHDT and CDR2 is YYEEEE. CDR3 length: 15 amino acids.